This passage covers 19 T cell receptor beta chains from one sample sequenced in a study of blood T cell repertoires in COVID-19. Produced via immunoSEQ multiplex PCR; TCRdb's table is partial and in-frame only. Of some 120,000 clones listed, around nine tenths are singletons. The sequenced sample consisted of peripheral blood. The receptor source for this set is a woman aged 50 to 60 with acute or convalescent COVID-19.

The V gene is TRBV15, the J gene TRBJ1-3, with TRBD1 matching 8 bases. This CDR3 spans 15 amino acids. Unmatched junction bases numbered 3, after V lost 1 base and J lost 4 bases. The germline CDR1 and CDR2 sequences are LNHNV and YYDKDF (reference sequence). CDR3 residues: CATSRARTGGNTIYF. Written as DNA, the CDR3 is TGTGCCACCAGCAGAGCCAGGACAGGGGGAAACACCATATATTTT.

This clone was seen more than once but under ten times. The chain is built from TRBV19 and TRBJ2-6; possibly TRBD2 for D (6 bases). Germline values: CDR1 LNHDA, CDR2 SQIVND (reference sequence). With 5 bases removed from V and 2 bases from J, the gap between germline ends came to 19 bases. This CDR3 is 18 amino acids long. The CDR3 nucleotides read TGTGCCAGTAGTCCCCTTTCAGGGTCGGGAGCTGGGGCCAACGTCCTGACTTTC. Its translation is CASSPLSGSGAGANVLTF.

This clone turned up a few times. The chain recombines TRBV7-2 with TRBJ1-5; TRBD1 aligns across 7 bases. Losses at the gene ends were 1 base for V and 0 bases for J; bases not matched to a gene: 3. CDR1 is SGHTA and CDR2 is FQGNSA in the germline V gene. CDR3 size: 16 residues. CDR3 sequence: CASSLGGQLSNQPQHF. CDR3 nucleotide sequence: TGTGCCAGCAGCTTAGGGGGACAGCTTAGCAATCAGCCCCAGCATTTT. The full variable domain, with the rest looked up from reference TRBV7-2 and TRBJ1-5, is GAGVSQSPSNKVTEKGKDVELRCDPISGHTALYWYRQSLGQGLEFLIYFQGNSAPDKSGLPSDRFSAERTGGSVSTLTIQRTQQEDSAVYLCASSLGGQLSNQPQHFGDGTRLSIL.

The chain employs TRBV30 and TRBJ1-5; the D gene is possibly TRBD1 (6 bases). The germline V gene encodes CDR1 GTSNPN and CDR2 SVGIG (reference sequence). This CDR3 has 13 amino acids. Trimming took 4 bases from V and 6 from J, leaving 13 bases between them. The CDR3 reads CAWNNREGQPQHF. The CDR3 DNA is TGTGCCTGGAATAACAGGGAAGGTCAGCCCCAGCATTTT.

The rearrangement uses TRBV30 and TRBJ1-5; 7 nucleotides match TRBD1. The V and J ends lost 0 bases and 2 bases, in that order; junction bases with no gene match: 4. The CDR3 length is 15 residues. The germline CDR1 and CDR2 sequences are GTSNPN and SVGIG (reference sequence). In nucleotides, the CDR3 is TGTGCCTGGAGTGTACAAACAGGGGGCAATCAGCCCCAGCATTTT. Translated, it gives CAWSVQTGGNQPQHF.

This clone was seen once. The chain combines TRBV9 with TRBJ1-1, with 7 bases aligning to TRBD1. The ends lost 3 bases at V and 3 bases at J; junction bases unmatched: 5. The CDR3 has 14 amino acids. Germline CDR1 reads SGDLS; CDR2 reads YYNGEE. CDR3 DNA sequence: TGTGCCAGCAGCGCGAACAGGGGAGACACTGAAGCTTTCTTT. This codes for CASSANRGDTEAFF.

The genes are TRBV4-1 and TRBJ1-2; weak D call: TRBD1 (6 bases). Germline values: CDR1 MGHRA, CDR2 YSYEKL. The CDR3 is 15 amino acids. The ends were cut back, 5 bases at V and 6 bases at J, with 19 bases in the middle. CDR3 sequence: CASSLSRTEVHGYTF. DNA of the CDR3: TGCGCCAGCAGCTTAAGCAGGACAGAAGTCCATGGCTACACCTTC.

CDR3 DNA: TGTGCCAGCAGCTTAAGGTGGCGGCTAGCGGACTTCCAAGAGACCCAGTACTTC. Residues: CASSLRWRLADFQETQYF. The V call is TRBV7-2, the J call TRBJ2-5, with TRBD2 matching 7 bases. The V and J ends lost 2 bases and 1 base, in that order; junction bases with no gene match: 13. CDR1 is SGHTA, CDR2 FQGNSA, per germline. The CDR3 covers 18 residues. Full variable domain (outside the CDR3, taken from reference TRBV7-2 and TRBJ2-5): GAGVSQSPSNKVTEKGKDVELRCDPISGHTALYWYRQSLGQGLEFLIYFQGNSAPDKSGLPSDRFSAERTGGSVSTLTIQRTQQEDSAVYLCASSLRWRLADFQETQYFGPGTRLLVL.

The genes are TRBV9 and TRBJ2-7, with 7 bases fitting TRBD1. Germline values: CDR1 SGDLS, CDR2 YYNGEE. This CDR3 is built from 17 residues. V lost 0 bases, J lost 4 bases, and 13 bases stayed unmatched. Written as DNA, the CDR3 is TGTGCCAGCAGCGTAGGAATCTCGGACAGGAGGCTTTACGAGCAGTACTTC. Translating it yields CASSVGISDRRLYEQYF.

J is TRBJ2-4 and V is TRBV7-8; possible D gene TRBD2, 5 bases. The germline gives CDR1 SGHVS, CDR2 FQNEAQ. Trimming took off 6 bases at V and 1 base at J, with 13 bases between the two ends. The CDR3 consists of 15 residues. DNA for the CDR3: TGTGCCAGCAGTCGGGCCCCGGGGGCCAAAAACATTCAGTACTTC. Protein sequence: CASSRAPGAKNIQYF.

This clone was observed a few times. J is TRBJ2-1 and V is TRBV6-5; D not certain. Trimming stripped 4 bases from V and 5 bases from J, with 9 bases between. The CDR3 has 13 amino acids. Germline V lookup: CDR1 MNHEY, CDR2 SVGAGI. The CDR3 DNA is TGTGCCAGCAGTTCCGTCTACGACAATGAGCAGTTCTTC. Translation gives CASSSVYDNEQFF.

Of note for this clone: The junction shows a germline mismatch at one end, possibly a read error. The chain combines TRBV18 with TRBJ1-4; maybe TRBD1 (5 bases). This CDR3 has 14 residues. The V gene's germline CDR1 is KGHSH and CDR2 LQKENI. CDR3 sequence (DNA): TGTGCCAGCTCCCCACGGGGGGGGGATGAAAAACTGTTTTTT. Its translation is CASSPRGGDEKLFF.

This chain uses TRBV27 with TRBJ2-5; possibly TRBD2 for D (7 bases). The germline V gene encodes CDR1 MNHEY and CDR2 SMNVEV (reference sequence). Trimming left V 0 bases short and J 5 bases short, with 10 bases between. The CDR3 runs to 14 residues. The CDR3 DNA reads TGTGCCAGCAGTTTATCGAGGGGGGGGGAGACCCAGTACTTC. Protein: CASSLSRGGETQYF.

The chain is built from TRBV18 and TRBJ1-3; D perhaps matches TRBD1 (6 bases). The germline CDR1 and CDR2 sequences are KGHSH and LQKENI. Trimming removed 1 base from V and 2 bases from J, with 6 bases in between. CDR3 length equals 14 residues. In nucleotides, the CDR3 is TGTGCCAGCTCACCACAGGGGGCTGGAAACACCATATATTTT. It yields the protein CASSPQGAGNTIYF.

This clone occurred once. This chain uses TRBV7-2 with TRBJ1-2; tentatively, D is TRBD1 (6 bases). CDR1 SGHTA and CDR2 FQGNSA come from the germline V gene. Trimming shortened V by 1 base and J by 0 bases, and 9 bases separated the two germline ends. This CDR3 is built from 15 residues. CDR3 residues: CASSLETGANYGYTF. The CDR3 nucleotides read TGTGCCAGCAGCTTAGAGACAGGCGCTAACTATGGCTACACCTTC.

The chain is built from TRBV30 and TRBJ2-7; tentatively, D is TRBD1 (6 bases). CDR1 is GTSNPN and CDR2 is SVGIG in the germline V gene (reference sequence). The V end was cut by 5 bases, the J end by 2 bases, with 10 bases between. This CDR3 has 12 residues. The DNA of the CDR3 is TGTGCCTGGGGCCGGGACACCTACGAGCAGTACTTC. The encoded protein is CAWGRDTYEQYF.

The chain uses TRBV29-1 and TRBJ2-6, with 9 positions matching TRBD1. The V gene's germline CDR1 is SQVTM and CDR2 ANQGSEA. This CDR3 has 14 amino acids. Trimming at V came to 6 bases and at J to 2 bases, leaving 2 bases not matched to a gene. CDR3 sequence (DNA): TGCAGCGTAAGGGACAGGGCTGGGGCCAACGTCCTGACTTTC. Translating it yields CSVRDRAGANVLTF.

The chain uses TRBV7-2 and TRBJ2-1; D gene uncertain. The V gene lost 0 bases and the J gene lost 0 bases, with 9 bases spanning the gap. CDR3 size: 16 residues. CDR1 is SGHTA, CDR2 FQGNSA, per germline. CDR3 coding DNA: TGTGCCAGCAGCTTAGCAAGCGCGAGCTCCTACAATGAGCAGTTCTTC. Its protein product is CASSLASASSYNEQFF.

The chain carries TRBV18 and TRBJ1-5; 10 nucleotides agree with TRBD1. Germline trimming cut 5 bases from V and 3 bases from J; bases unmatched to any gene: 4. The CDR3 contains 15 residues. The germline V gene encodes CDR1 KGHSH and CDR2 LQKENI. CDR3 in DNA: TGTGCCAGCTCAACCGGACAGGGGGTCAATCAGCCCCAGCATTTT. Translation: CASSTGQGVNQPQHF.